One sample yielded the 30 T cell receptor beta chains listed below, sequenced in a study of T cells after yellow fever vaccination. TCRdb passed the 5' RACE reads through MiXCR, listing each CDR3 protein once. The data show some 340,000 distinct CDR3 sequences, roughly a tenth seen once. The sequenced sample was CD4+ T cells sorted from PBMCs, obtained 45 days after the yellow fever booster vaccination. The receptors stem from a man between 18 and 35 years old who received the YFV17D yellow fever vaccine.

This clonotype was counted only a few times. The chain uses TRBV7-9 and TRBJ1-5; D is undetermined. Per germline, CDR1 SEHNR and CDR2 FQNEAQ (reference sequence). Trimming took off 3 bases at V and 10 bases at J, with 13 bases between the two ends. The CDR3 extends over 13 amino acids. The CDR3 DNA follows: TGTGCCAGCAGCTTTACTGATTCCGCCCCCCAGCATTTT. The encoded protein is CASSFTDSAPQHF. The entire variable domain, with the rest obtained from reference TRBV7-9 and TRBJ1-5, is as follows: DTGVSQNPRHKITKRGQNVTFRCDPISEHNRLYWYRQTLGQGPEFLTYFQNEAQLEKSRLLSDRFSAERPKGSFSTLEIQRTEQGDSAMYLCASSFTDSAPQHFGDGTRLSIL.

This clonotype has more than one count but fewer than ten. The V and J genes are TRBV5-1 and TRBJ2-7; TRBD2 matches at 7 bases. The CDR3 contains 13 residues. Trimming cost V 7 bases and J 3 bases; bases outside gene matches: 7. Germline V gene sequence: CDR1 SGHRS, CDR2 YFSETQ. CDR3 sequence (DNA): TGCGCCAGCGGGCGGGGGAATGGCTACGAGCAGTACGTC. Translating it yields CASGRGNGYEQYV.

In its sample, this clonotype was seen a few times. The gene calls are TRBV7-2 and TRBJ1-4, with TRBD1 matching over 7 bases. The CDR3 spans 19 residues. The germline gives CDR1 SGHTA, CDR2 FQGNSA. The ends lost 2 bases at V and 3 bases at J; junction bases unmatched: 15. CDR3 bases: TGTGCCAGCAGCTTATATGTCCGGACAGGCGGATCTTCTAATGAAAAACTGTTTTTT. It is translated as CASSLYVRTGGSSNEKLFF.

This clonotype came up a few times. In DNA, the CDR3 is TGTGCCAGCAAAGGCGGGGCCACAGATACGCAGTATTTT. This encodes CASKGGATDTQYF. This chain links TRBV11-2 with TRBJ2-3, with a possible D match to TRBD2 (6 bases). V lost 7 bases and J lost 2, with 10 bases in between. This CDR3 comprises 13 residues. CDR1 SGHAT and CDR2 FQNNGV come from the germline V gene.

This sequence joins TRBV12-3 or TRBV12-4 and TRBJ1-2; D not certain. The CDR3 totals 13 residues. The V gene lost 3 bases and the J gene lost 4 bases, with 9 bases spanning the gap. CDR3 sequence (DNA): TGTGCCAGCAGTTTGCTGGAGGGCTATGGCTACACCTTC. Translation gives CASSLLEGYGYTF.

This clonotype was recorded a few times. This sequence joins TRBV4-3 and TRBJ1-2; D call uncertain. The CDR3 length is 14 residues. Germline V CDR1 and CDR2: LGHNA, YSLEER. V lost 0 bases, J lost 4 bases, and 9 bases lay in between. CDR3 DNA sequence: TGCGCCAGCAGCCAAGAGCGGGGTGGCTATGGCTACACCTTC. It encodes CASSQERGGYGYTF.

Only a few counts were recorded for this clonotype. The CDR3 protein is CASSIVAGGPGDTQYF. The DNA for the CDR3 is TGTGCCAGTAGTATAGTCGCGGGGGGGCCCGGAGATACGCAGTATTTT. The chain combines TRBV19 with TRBJ2-3, with TRBD2 matching 9 bases. CDR1 LNHDA and CDR2 SQIVND come from the germline V gene (reference sequence). CDR3 size: 16 residues. The trim removed 1 base at V and 5 bases at J, leaving 7 bases unmatched.

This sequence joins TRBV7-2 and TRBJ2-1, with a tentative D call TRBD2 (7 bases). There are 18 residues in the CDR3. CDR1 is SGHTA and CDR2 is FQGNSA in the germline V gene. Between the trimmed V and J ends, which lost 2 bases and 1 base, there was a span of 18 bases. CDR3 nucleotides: TGTGCCAGCAGCTTAAGGGTTAGGGGGGGTTGGTCCTACAATGAGCAGTTCTTC. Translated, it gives CASSLRVRGGWSYNEQFF.

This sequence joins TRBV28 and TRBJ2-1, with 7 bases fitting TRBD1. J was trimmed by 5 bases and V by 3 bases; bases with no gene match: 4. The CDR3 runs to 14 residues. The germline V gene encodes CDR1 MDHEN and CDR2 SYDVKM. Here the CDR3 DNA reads TGTGCCAGCAGTTTGGCGCAGGGGGACAATGAGCAGTTCTTC. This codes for CASSLAQGDNEQFF.

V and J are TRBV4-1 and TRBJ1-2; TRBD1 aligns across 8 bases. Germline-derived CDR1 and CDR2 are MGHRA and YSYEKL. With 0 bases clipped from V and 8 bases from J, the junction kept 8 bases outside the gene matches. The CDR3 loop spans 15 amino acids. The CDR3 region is CASSQEFQGAGGYTF. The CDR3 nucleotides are TGCGCCAGCAGCCAAGAGTTCCAGGGGGCGGGCGGCTACACCTTC.

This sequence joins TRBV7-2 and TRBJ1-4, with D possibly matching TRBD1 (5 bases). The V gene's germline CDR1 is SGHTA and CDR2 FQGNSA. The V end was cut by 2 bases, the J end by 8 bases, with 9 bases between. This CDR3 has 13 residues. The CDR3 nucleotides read TGTGCCAGCAGCTTACAGAGGGGAGAAAAACTGTTTTTT. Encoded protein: CASSLQRGEKLFF. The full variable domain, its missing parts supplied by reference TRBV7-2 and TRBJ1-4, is GAGVSQSPSNKVTEKGKDVELRCDPISGHTALYWYRQSLGQGLEFLIYFQGNSAPDKSGLPSDRFSAERTGGSVSTLTIQRTQQEDSAVYLCASSLQRGEKLFFGSGTQLSVL.

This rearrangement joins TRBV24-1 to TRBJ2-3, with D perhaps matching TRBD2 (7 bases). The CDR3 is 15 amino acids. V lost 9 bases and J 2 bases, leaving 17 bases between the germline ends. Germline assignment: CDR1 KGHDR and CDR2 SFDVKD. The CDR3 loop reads CATQRGRANTDTQYF. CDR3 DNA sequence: TGTGCCACCCAAAGGGGGAGGGCAAACACAGATACGCAGTATTTT.

The CDR3 is CASSKDRVSDGYTF. The CDR3 DNA is TGTGCCAGCAGTAAAGACAGAGTGTCTGATGGCTACACCTTC. V usage is TRBV2 and J usage is TRBJ1-2, with D maybe TRBD1 (5 bases). CDR1 and CDR2 from the germline V gene are SNHLY and FYNNEI. Trimming took 5 bases from V and 6 from J, leaving 16 bases between them. The CDR3 contains 14 residues. The full variable domain, completed using reference TRBV2 and TRBJ1-2, is EPEVTQTPSHQVTQMGQEVILRCVPISNHLYFYWYRQILGQKVEFLVSFYNNEISEKSEIFDDQFSVERPDGSNFTLKIRSTKLEDSAMYFCASSKDRVSDGYTFGSGTRLTVV.

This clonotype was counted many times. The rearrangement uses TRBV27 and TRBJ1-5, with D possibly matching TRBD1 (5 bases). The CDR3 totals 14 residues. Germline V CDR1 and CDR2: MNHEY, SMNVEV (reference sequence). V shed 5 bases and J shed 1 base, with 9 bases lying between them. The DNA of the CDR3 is TGTGCCAGCAGTAACCGGGACAGCAATCAGCCCCAGCATTTT. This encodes CASSNRDSNQPQHF.

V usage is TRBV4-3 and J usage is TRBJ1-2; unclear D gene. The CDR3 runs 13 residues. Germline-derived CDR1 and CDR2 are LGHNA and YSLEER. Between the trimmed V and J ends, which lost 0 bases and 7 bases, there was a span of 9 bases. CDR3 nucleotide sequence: TGCGCCAGCAGCCAAGATCTGACAACTGGCTACACCTTC. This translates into CASSQDLTTGYTF.

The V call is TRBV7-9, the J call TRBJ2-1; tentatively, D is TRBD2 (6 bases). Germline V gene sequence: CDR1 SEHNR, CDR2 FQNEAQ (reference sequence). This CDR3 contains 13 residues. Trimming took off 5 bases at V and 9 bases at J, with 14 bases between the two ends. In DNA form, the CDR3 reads TGTGCCAGCAGCCGTTTCTTCGGGAGTGAGCAGTTCTTC. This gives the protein CASSRFFGSEQFF.

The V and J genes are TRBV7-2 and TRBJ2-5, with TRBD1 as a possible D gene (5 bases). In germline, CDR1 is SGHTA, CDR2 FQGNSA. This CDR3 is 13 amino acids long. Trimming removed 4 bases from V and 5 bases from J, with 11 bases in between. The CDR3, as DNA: TGTGCCAGCAGCTACCAGGGTCGGGAGACCCAGTACTTC. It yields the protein CASSYQGRETQYF.

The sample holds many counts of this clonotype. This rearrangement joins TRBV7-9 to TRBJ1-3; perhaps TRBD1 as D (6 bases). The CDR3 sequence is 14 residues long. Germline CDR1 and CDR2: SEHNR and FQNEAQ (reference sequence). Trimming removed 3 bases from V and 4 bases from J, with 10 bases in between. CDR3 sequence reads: CASSFTGTGNTIYF. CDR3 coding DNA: TGTGCCAGCAGCTTCACCGGGACAGGAAACACCATATATTTT.

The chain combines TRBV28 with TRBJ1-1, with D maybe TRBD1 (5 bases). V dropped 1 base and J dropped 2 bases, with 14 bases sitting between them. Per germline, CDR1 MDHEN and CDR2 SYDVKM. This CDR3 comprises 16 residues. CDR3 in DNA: TGTGCCAGCAGTTTATTGGGACGCACGACCAACACTGAAGCTTTCTTT. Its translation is CASSLLGRTTNTEAFF. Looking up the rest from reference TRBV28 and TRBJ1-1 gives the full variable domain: DVKVTQSSRYLVKRTGEKVFLECVQDMDHENMFWYRQDPGLGLRLIYFSYDVKMKEKGDIPEGYSVSREKKERFSLILESASTNQTSMYLCASSLLGRTTNTEAFFGQGTRLTVV.

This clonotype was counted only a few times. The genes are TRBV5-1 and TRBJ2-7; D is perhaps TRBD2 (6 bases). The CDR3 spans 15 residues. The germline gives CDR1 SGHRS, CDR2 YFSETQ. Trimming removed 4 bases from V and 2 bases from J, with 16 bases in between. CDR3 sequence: CASSPDPPGAYEQYF. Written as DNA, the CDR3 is TGCGCCAGCAGCCCTGACCCTCCGGGAGCCTACGAGCAGTACTTC.

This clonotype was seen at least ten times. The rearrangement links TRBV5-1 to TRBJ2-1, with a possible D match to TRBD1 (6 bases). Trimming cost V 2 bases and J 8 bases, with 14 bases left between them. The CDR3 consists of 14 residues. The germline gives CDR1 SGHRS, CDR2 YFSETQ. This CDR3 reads CASSFWGPGDEQFF. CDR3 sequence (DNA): TGCGCCAGCAGCTTTTGGGGGCCAGGTGATGAGCAGTTCTTC.

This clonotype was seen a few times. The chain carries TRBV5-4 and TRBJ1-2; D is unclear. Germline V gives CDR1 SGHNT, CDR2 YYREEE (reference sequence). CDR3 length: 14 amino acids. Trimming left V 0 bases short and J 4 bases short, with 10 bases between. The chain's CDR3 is CASSLGAGSYGYTF. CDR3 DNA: TGTGCCAGCAGCTTGGGGGCAGGATCCTATGGCTACACCTTC.

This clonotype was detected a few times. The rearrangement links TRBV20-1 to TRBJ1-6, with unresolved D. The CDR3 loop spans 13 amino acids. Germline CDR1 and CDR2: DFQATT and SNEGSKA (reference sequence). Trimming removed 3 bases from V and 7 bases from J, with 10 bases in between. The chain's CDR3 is CSARDPQNSPLHF. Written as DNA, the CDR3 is TGCAGTGCTAGGGACCCACAGAATTCACCCCTCCACTTT.

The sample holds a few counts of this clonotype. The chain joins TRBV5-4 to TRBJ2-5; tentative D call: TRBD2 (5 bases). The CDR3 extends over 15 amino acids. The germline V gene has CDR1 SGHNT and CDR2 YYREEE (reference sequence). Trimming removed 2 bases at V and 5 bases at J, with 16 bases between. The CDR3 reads CASSFPRGTGETQYF. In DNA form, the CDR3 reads TGTGCCAGCAGCTTTCCCCGGGGTACTGGGGAGACCCAGTACTTC.

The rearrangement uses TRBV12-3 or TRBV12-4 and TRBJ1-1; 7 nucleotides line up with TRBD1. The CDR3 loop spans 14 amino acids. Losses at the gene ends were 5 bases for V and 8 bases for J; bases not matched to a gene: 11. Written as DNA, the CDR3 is TGTGCCAGCAGTGACAACAGGGGCGGGGGAGAAGCTTTCTTT. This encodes CASSDNRGGGEAFF.

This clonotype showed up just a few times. The CDR3, as DNA: TGTGCCAGCAGCTTAGCGAACAGGGATTCACCCCTCCACTTT. Protein sequence: CASSLANRDSPLHF. The V gene is TRBV7-9, the J gene TRBJ1-6, with D possibly being TRBD1 (6 bases). In germline, CDR1 is SEHNR, CDR2 FQNEAQ (reference sequence). The CDR3 has 14 amino acids. Trimming left V 0 bases short and J 8 bases short, with 8 bases between.

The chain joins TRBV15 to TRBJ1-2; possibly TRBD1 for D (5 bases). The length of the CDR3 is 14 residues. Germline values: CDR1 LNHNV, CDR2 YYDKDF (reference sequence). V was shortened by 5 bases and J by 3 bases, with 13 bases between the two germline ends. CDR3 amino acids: CATSPKGADYGYTF. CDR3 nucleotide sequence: TGTGCCACCAGCCCGAAAGGGGCAGACTATGGCTACACCTTC.

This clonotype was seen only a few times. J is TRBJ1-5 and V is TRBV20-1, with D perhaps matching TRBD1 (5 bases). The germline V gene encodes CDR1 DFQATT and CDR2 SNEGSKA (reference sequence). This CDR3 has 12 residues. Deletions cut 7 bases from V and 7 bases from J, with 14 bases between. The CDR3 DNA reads TGCAGTGAACTTGACAGTTTACAGCCCCAGCATTTT. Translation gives CSELDSLQPQHF.

CDR3 in amino acids: CSARQSGRVLGAEAFF. As DNA, the CDR3 is TGCAGTGCGCGGCAGTCGGGACGGGTACTAGGGGCTGAAGCTTTCTTT. The chain recombines TRBV20-1 with TRBJ1-1, with D possibly matching TRBD1 (5 bases). The CDR3 runs to 16 residues. Germline CDR1 and CDR2: DFQATT and SNEGSKA (reference sequence). With 6 bases removed from V and 6 bases from J, the gap between germline ends came to 26 bases.

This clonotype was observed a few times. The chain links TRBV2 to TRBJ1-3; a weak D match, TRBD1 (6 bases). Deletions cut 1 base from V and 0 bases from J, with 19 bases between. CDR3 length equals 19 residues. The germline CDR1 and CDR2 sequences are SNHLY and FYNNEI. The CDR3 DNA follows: TGTGCCAGCAGTGAAGTGTGGGGGCCAATACCCATCTCTGGAAACACCATATATTTT. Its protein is CASSEVWGPIPISGNTIYF.